A single sample gave rise to the 10 T cell receptor beta chains below, sequenced in a study of control samples from healthy donors and cancer patients. The method was immunoSEQ multiplex PCR; TCRdb's version includes in-frame clones alone and lacks a portion of them. This repertoire shows approximately 70,000 clones, over 75% found once; its top ten account for 2% to 2.5%. What was sequenced was PBMCs. The receptors shown here come from a woman between 50 and 59 years old with head and neck cancer.

The chain couples TRBV28 to TRBJ2-1, with TRBD1 matching 10 bases. Germline V gene sequence: CDR1 MDHEN, CDR2 SYDVKM. CDR3 length: 15 residues. V dropped 5 bases and J dropped 6; count of bases not matched to a gene: 7. The CDR3 region is CASSEPGTGVNEQFF. The CDR3 DNA is TGTGCCAGCAGTGAACCCGGGACAGGGGTCAATGAGCAGTTCTTC.

This rearrangement joins TRBV30 to TRBJ2-3; 14 positions match TRBD2. The germline V gene encodes CDR1 GTSNPN and CDR2 SVGIG (reference sequence). The junction had 12 bases not matched to a gene; V was cut back by 3 bases and J by 4 bases. CDR3 size: 18 residues. The CDR3 is CAWSPTSGGASGADTQYF. The CDR3 DNA is TGTGCCTGGAGCCCGACTAGCGGGGGGGCCTCGGGGGCAGATACGCAGTATTTT.

V and J are TRBV4-2 and TRBJ2-6; 10 positions agree with TRBD2. The germline V gene encodes CDR1 LGHNA and CDR2 YNFKEQ. The CDR3 runs 19 residues. J was trimmed by 0 bases and V by 4 bases; bases with no gene match: 9. The chain's CDR3 is CASSPRLAGDPSGANVLTF. The CDR3 DNA follows: TGTGCCAGCAGCCCCCGCCTAGCGGGGGATCCCTCTGGGGCCAACGTCCTGACTTTC.

This clone has only a few counts. The gene calls are TRBV2 and TRBJ1-6, with 9 nucleotides matching TRBD1. The trim removed 7 bases at V and 8 bases at J, leaving 12 bases unmatched. Germline lookup yields CDR1 SNHLY and CDR2 FYNNEI. The CDR3 totals 16 residues. CDR3 coding DNA: TGTGCCAGCAATTACCCCGGGACAGGGCAACATTCACCCCTCCACTTT. It encodes CASNYPGTGQHSPLHF.

The rearrangement joins TRBV9 to TRBJ2-2; TRBD1 matches 11 bases. V trimming: 0 bases; J trimming: 7 bases; junction bases outside the gene matches: 11. The germline gives CDR1 SGDLS, CDR2 YYNGEE. The CDR3 contains 18 residues. The CDR3 nucleotides are TGTGCCAGCAGCGTAGCAGGGACAGGGGGGTTACTAGGCGGGGAGCTGTTTTTT. Residues: CASSVAGTGGLLGGELFF.

V and J are TRBV15 and TRBJ2-5; 8 nucleotides line up with TRBD1. V lost 1 base to trimming and J lost 5 bases; unmatched junction nucleotides: 0. The germline CDR1 and CDR2 sequences are LNHNV and YYDKDF (reference sequence). The CDR3 is 13 amino acids. In DNA, the CDR3 is TGTGCCACCAGCAGAGGGGACAGGGAGACCCAGTACTTC. This translates into CATSRGDRETQYF.

The CDR3 bases are TGTGCCAGCAGTACCTGGACTAGCGGGAACACAGATACGCAGTATTTT. It translates to CASSTWTSGNTDTQYF. V usage is TRBV6-2 or TRBV6-3 and J usage is TRBJ2-3, with 12 bases aligning to TRBD2. Germline-derived CDR1 and CDR2 are MNHEY and SVGEGT. This CDR3 comprises 16 residues. J gave up 2 bases and V 5 bases, and 5 bases lay outside the gene matches.

The chain uses TRBV5-4 and TRBJ1-3; possible D gene TRBD1, 5 bases. Germline V gene lookup returns CDR1 SGHNT and CDR2 YYREEE (reference sequence). V was pared by 4 bases and J by 6 bases, with 14 bases between. The CDR3 totals 14 residues. For the CDR3, the DNA is TGTGCCAGCAGCCCCGGGGGGACCGAAAACACCATATATTTT. Protein sequence: CASSPGGTENTIYF.

The V and J genes are TRBV5-6 and TRBJ1-1; D remains ambiguous. This CDR3 contains 12 residues. V lost 0 bases and J lost 8, with 8 bases in between. The germline V gene encodes CDR1 SGHDT and CDR2 YYEEEE. DNA for the CDR3: TGTGCCAGCAGCTTGGCGGGCAGGGAAGCTTTCTTT. This translates into CASSLAGREAFF.

This chain joins TRBV28 and TRBJ1-6; D is unclear. V was pared by 3 bases and J by 5 bases, with 8 bases between. Germline CDR1 and CDR2: MDHEN and SYDVKM. The CDR3 spans 14 residues. The CDR3 nucleotides are TGTGCCAGCAGTTTTCGGCAGAATAATTCACCCCTCCACTTT. Encoded protein: CASSFRQNNSPLHF.